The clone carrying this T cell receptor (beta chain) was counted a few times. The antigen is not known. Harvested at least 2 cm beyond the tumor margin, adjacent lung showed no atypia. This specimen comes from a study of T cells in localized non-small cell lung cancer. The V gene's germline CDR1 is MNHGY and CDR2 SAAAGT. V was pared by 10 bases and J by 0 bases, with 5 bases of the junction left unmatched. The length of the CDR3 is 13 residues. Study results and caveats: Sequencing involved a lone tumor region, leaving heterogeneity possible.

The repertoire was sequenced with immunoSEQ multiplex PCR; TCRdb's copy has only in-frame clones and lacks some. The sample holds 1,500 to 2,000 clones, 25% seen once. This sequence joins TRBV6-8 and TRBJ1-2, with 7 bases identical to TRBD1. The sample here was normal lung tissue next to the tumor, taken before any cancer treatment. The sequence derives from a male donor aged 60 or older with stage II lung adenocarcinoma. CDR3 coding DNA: TGTGCCATCAGGGGGGGAGCTAACTATGGCTACACCTTC. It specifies CAIRGGANYGYTF.